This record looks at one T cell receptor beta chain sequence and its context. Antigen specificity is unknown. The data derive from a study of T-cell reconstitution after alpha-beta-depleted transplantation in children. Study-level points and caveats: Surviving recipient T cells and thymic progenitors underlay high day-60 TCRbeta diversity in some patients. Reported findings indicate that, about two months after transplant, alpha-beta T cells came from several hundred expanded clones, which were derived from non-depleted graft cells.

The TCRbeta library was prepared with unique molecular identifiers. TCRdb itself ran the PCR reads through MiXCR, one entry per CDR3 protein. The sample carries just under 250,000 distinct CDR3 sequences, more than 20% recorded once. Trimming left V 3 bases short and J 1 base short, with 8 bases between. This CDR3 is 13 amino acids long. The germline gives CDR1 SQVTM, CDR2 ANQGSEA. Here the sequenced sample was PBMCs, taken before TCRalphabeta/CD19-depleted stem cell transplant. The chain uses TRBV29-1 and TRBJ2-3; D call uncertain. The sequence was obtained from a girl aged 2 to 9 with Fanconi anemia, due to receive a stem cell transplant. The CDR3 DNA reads TGCAGCGTTGATCGTGCAGGCACAGATACGCAGTATTTT. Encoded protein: CSVDRAGTDTQYF.